This T cell receptor (beta chain) was profiled in a study of blood T cell repertoires in COVID-19. For the study at large: Spain, Italy and the United States supplied samples that represented acute and convalescent COVID-19.

The trim removed 0 bases at V and 3 bases at J, leaving 15 bases unmatched. Germline V lookup: CDR1 SGHRS, CDR2 YFSETQ. There are 18 residues in the CDR3. Sequenced by immunoSEQ multiplex PCR; TCRdb stores in-frame clones only, minus some. The data show fewer than 450,000 clones, around nine tenths seen once. Participants came from roughly 25 US areas, aged roughly 18 to 89 years. All recovered Cohort 3 donors got two negative PCRs, got clearance, or saw symptom resolution. This clone has just a few counts. Sequencing was carried out using PBMCs or T cells enriched from blood (not recorded which). The TCR originated in a woman younger than 30 who had recovered from COVID-19. The J gene is TRBJ2-7, the V gene TRBV5-1; 7 nucleotides align to TRBD1. The CDR3 DNA reads TGCGCCAGCAGCTTGGCCTCGTCGACAGGGCGAGATCTCTACGAGCAGTACTTC. Translating it yields CASSLASSTGRDLYEQYF.